The 7 T cell receptor beta chains listed next were all sequenced from one sample in a study of CD8 T cells in Susac syndrome. Random hexamers served to reverse transcribe about 0.45 to 1 ug RNA. TCRdb fed the immunoSEQ multiplex PCR reads into MiXCR, producing one record per CDR3 protein. The repertoire has roughly 130,000 distinct CDR3 sequences, roughly 96% of them found once; the top ten carry over 0.1%. The sequenced sample was CD4+ T cells from PBMCs. These receptors all come from a human donor in good health.

J is TRBJ2-7 and V is TRBV20-1; unclear D gene. Germline CDR1 reads DFQATT; CDR2 reads SNEGSKA (reference sequence). This CDR3 has 15 residues. V lost 0 bases and J lost 2, with 14 bases in between. The CDR3: CSARDATTATYEQYF. DNA for the CDR3: TGCAGTGCTAGAGATGCCACGACTGCTACCTACGAGCAGTACTTC.

V is TRBV20-1 and J is TRBJ1-1; D is undetermined. The CDR3 sequence is 12 residues long. Germline CDR1 DFQATT, CDR2 SNEGSKA (reference sequence). The germline V and J ends were trimmed by 3 bases and 1 base, with 6 bases remaining between them. DNA for the CDR3: TGCAGTGCTAGTGCGCCGAACACTGAAGCTTTCTTT. Its translation is CSASAPNTEAFF.

The V call is TRBV5-4, the J call TRBJ2-3; 11 nucleotides line up with TRBD1. J was trimmed by 1 base and V by 4 bases; bases with no gene match: 11. The CDR3 is made up of 18 amino acids. Germline V CDR1 and CDR2: SGHNT, YYREEE (reference sequence). The CDR3 here is CASSAPGQGVRGTDTQYF. CDR3 nucleotide sequence: TGTGCCAGCAGCGCCCCGGGACAGGGGGTTCGTGGCACAGATACGCAGTATTTT.

CDR3 DNA sequence: TGTGCCAGCAGTTCCCCGGGAGTGACCTACAATGAGCAGTTCTTC. It specifies CASSSPGVTYNEQFF. The V gene is TRBV28, the J gene TRBJ2-1; tentatively, D is TRBD2 (6 bases). V was pared by 4 bases and J by 2 bases, with 12 bases between. Germline V gene data show CDR1 as MDHEN and CDR2 as SYDVKM. The CDR3 is 15 amino acids.

The chain employs TRBV29-1 and TRBJ2-3; 9 bases are a match to TRBD1. CDR1 SQVTM and CDR2 ANQGSEA come from the germline V gene. Losses at the gene ends were 1 base for V and 1 base for J; bases not matched to a gene: 0. CDR3 length: 14 amino acids. CDR3 sequence (DNA): TGCAGCGTTGAAGGGGACAGGGGCACAGATACGCAGTATTTT. Its protein is CSVEGDRGTDTQYF.

This chain joins TRBV20-1 and TRBJ2-7; D might be TRBD1 (5 bases). Germline loops: CDR1 DFQATT, CDR2 SNEGSKA (reference sequence). V was clipped by 4 bases and J by 2 bases, with 15 bases between them. The CDR3 is 14 residues long. The CDR3 sequence is CSAKETATTYEQYF. The CDR3 region has the DNA TGCAGTGCTAAGGAGACAGCTACAACCTACGAGCAGTACTTC.

The rearrangement uses TRBV10-3 and TRBJ1-2; TRBD1 is a possible D gene (6 bases). Trimming cost V 0 bases and J 6 bases, with 11 bases left between them. The germline V gene encodes CDR1 ENHRY and CDR2 SYGVKD. The CDR3 runs 14 residues. This CDR3 reads CAISESTGNNGYTF. The CDR3 coding sequence is TGTGCCATCAGTGAGTCTACAGGGAATAATGGCTACACCTTC.